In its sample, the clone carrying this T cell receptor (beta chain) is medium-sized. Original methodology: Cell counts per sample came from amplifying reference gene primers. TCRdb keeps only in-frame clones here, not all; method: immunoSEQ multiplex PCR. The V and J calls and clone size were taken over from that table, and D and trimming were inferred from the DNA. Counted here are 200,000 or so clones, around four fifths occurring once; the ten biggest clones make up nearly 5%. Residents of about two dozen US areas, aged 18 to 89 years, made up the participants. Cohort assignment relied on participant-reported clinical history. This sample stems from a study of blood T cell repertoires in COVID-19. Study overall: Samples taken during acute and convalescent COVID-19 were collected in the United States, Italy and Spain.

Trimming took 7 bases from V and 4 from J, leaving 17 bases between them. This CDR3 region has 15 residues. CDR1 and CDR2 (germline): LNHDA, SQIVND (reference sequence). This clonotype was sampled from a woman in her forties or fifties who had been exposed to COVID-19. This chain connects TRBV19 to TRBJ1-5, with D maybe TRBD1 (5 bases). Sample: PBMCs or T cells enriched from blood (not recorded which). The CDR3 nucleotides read TGTGCCAGTACCCAGAATACAGGCGCTAATCAGCCCCAGCATTTT. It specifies CASTQNTGANQPQHF.